The 21 T cell receptor beta chains listed next were all sequenced from one sample in a study of cytomegalovirus exposure and HLA in healthy donors. Researchers ran the PCR with 60 Vbeta and 13 Jbeta primers. The protocol was immunoSEQ multiplex PCR, while the TCRdb copy is restricted to in-frame clones and leaves out a portion. Its table lists some 200,000 clones. Sequencing input: PBMCs. Receptors were obtained from a woman between 18 and 30 years old in good health and CMV-seropositive.

The chain joins TRBV27 to TRBJ2-5; TRBD2 matches at 9 bases. V shed 0 bases and J 4 bases; nucleotides not matched to a gene: 6. CDR1 is MNHEY and CDR2 is SMNVEV in the germline V gene (reference sequence). The CDR3 covers 16 residues. The CDR3 reads CASSLSGRGGGETQYF. CDR3 DNA sequence: TGTGCCAGCAGTTTATCGGGGCGGGGGGGAGGAGAGACCCAGTACTTC.

This chain joins TRBV5-1 and TRBJ1-3; TRBD1 is a possible D gene (6 bases). Trimming stripped 4 bases from V and 0 bases from J, with 14 bases between. The CDR3 has 16 residues. Per germline, CDR1 SGHRS and CDR2 YFSETQ. CDR3 amino acids: CASSAGQHLSGNTIYF. CDR3 in DNA: TGCGCCAGCAGCGCCGGACAGCACCTCTCTGGAAACACCATATATTTT. The whole variable domain, remainder taken from reference TRBV5-1 and TRBJ1-3, is KAGVTQTPRYLIKTRGQQVTLSCSPISGHRSVSWYQQTPGQGLQFLFEYFSETQRNKGNFPGRFSGRQFSNSRSEMNVSTLELGDSALYLCASSAGQHLSGNTIYFGEGSWLTVV.

In DNA form, the CDR3 reads TGCGCCAGCAGCTTGCTAGGGGGGGGAAATCAGCCCCAGCATTTT. Its protein product is CASSLLGGGNQPQHF. This chain connects TRBV5-1 to TRBJ1-5, with D possibly being TRBD1 (6 bases). CDR3 size: 15 residues. Between the trimmed V and J ends, which lost 1 base and 4 bases, there was a span of 12 bases. The germline V gene encodes CDR1 SGHRS and CDR2 YFSETQ.

The chain combines TRBV11-2 with TRBJ2-7, with a weak D call TRBD1 (6 bases). The CDR3 loop spans 15 amino acids. Germline V lookup: CDR1 SGHAT, CDR2 FQNNGV. V lost 1 base to trimming and J lost 6 bases, with 16 bases between them. CDR3 region: CASSLVTGRGREQYF. The CDR3 region has the DNA TGTGCCAGCAGCTTAGTGACAGGAAGGGGCCGCGAGCAGTACTTC.

The rearrangement uses TRBV7-6 and TRBJ2-5; perhaps TRBD2 as D (5 bases). Trimming left V 3 bases short and J 5 bases short, with 7 bases between. Germline lookup yields CDR1 SGHVS and CDR2 FNYEAQ. This CDR3 region has 12 residues. Written as DNA, the CDR3 is TGTGCCAGCAGCTTGCAGCGGGAGACCCAGTACTTC. Residues: CASSLQRETQYF.

The chain has TRBV27 and TRBJ1-1, with a weak D call TRBD1 (5 bases). CDR3 size: 16 residues. CDR1 and CDR2 (germline): MNHEY, SMNVEV (reference sequence). The V end was cut by 3 bases, the J end by 5 bases, with 19 bases between. The CDR3 is CASSFLRSGGGTEAFF. CDR3 DNA sequence: TGTGCCAGCAGTTTCCTCCGGTCCGGGGGGGGGACTGAAGCTTTCTTT.

The chain combines TRBV6-5 with TRBJ2-1, with 7 nucleotides matching TRBD2. Germline V CDR1 and CDR2: MNHEY, SVGAGI. CDR3 length: 15 residues. The junction had 11 bases not matched to a gene; V was cut back by 6 bases and J by 6 bases. For the CDR3, the DNA is TGTGCCAGCAGAAACGGGGCGGGAGTCCTCAATGAGCAGTTCTTC. This codes for CASRNGAGVLNEQFF.

The V and J genes are TRBV7-9 and TRBJ2-3; 8 bases are a match to TRBD1. CDR3 length: 17 residues. The trim removed 1 base at V and 3 bases at J, leaving 9 bases unmatched. Germline-derived CDR1 and CDR2 are SEHNR and FQNEAQ (reference sequence). The DNA of the CDR3 is TGTGCCAGCAGCTTAGATAGAACAGGGGGTGGAACAGATACGCAGTATTTT. Translated, it gives CASSLDRTGGGTDTQYF.

The gene calls are TRBV6-1 and TRBJ2-1; 8 bases match TRBD2. V shed 5 bases, J shed 9 bases, and the junction held 12 bases outside the gene matches. The CDR3 loop spans 15 amino acids. The germline V gene encodes CDR1 MNHNS and CDR2 SASEGT. As DNA, the CDR3 is TGTGCCAGCAGTTCCCCCGGGACTAGGCTCGGTGAGCAGTTCTTC. Translating gives CASSSPGTRLGEQFF.

CDR3 sequence: CSGGGAAGELFF. CDR3 coding DNA: TGCAGCGGGGGGGGCGCGGCCGGGGAGCTGTTTTTT. The chain links TRBV29-1 to TRBJ2-2, with TRBD2 as a possible D gene (7 bases). The germline CDR1 and CDR2 sequences are SQVTM and ANQGSEA. Trimming took 7 bases from V and 6 from J, leaving 12 bases between them. This CDR3 is built from 12 residues.

The V and J genes are TRBV15 and TRBJ2-7; tentative D call: TRBD1 (6 bases). The germline gives CDR1 LNHNV, CDR2 YYDKDF (reference sequence). This CDR3 has 16 amino acids. The V and J ends lost 0 bases and 5 bases respectively, with 17 bases between them. As DNA, the CDR3 is TGTGCCACCAGCAGAGAGGCACTGACAGGTTCCCACGAGCAGTACTTC. Translating gives CATSREALTGSHEQYF.

V and J are TRBV7-2 and TRBJ2-1; 9 bases are a match to TRBD2. V was pared by 8 bases and J by 8 bases, with 10 bases of the junction left unmatched. From germline, CDR1 is SGHTA and CDR2 FQGNSA. CDR3 length: 14 residues. Written as DNA, the CDR3 is TGTGCCAGCCATAGACTAGCGGAGGGGGATGAGCAGTTCTTC. It yields the protein CASHRLAEGDEQFF.

The chain employs TRBV10-3 and TRBJ1-5, with D hard to call. Trimming pared 7 bases from V and 0 bases from J, leaving 10 bases between. The germline V gene has CDR1 ENHRY and CDR2 SYGVKD. The CDR3 sequence is 14 residues long. CDR3 sequence: CAIKDTYSNQPQHF. CDR3 sequence (DNA): TGTGCCATCAAAGACACTTATAGCAATCAGCCCCAGCATTTT.

V and J are TRBV5-1 and TRBJ2-5; maybe TRBD2 (5 bases). The end of the DNA fits TRBJ2-7 better, so the J call may be wrong. Germline assignment: CDR1 SGHRS and CDR2 YFSETQ. There are 14 residues in the CDR3. The CDR3 sequence: CASSLDRDSYEQYF. CDR3 coding DNA: TGCGCCAGCAGCTTGGACCGGGACTCCTACGAGCAGTACTTC.

The chain employs TRBV5-4 and TRBJ2-3; 9 nucleotides match TRBD2. V shed 0 bases, J shed 5 bases, and the junction held 1 base outside the gene matches. The CDR3 covers 14 residues. Germline V lookup: CDR1 SGHNT, CDR2 YYREEE (reference sequence). For the CDR3, the DNA is TGTGCCAGCAGCTTGGGGCGGGGGGGAGATACGCAGTATTTT. Residues: CASSLGRGGDTQYF.

J is TRBJ2-1 and V is TRBV9; possible D gene TRBD2, 5 bases. The germline CDR1 and CDR2 sequences are SGDLS and YYNGEE. V lost 5 bases and J lost 9, with 9 bases in between. This CDR3 region has 11 residues. Here the CDR3 reads CASSRSGEQFF. The CDR3 bases are TGTGCCAGCAGTAGGAGCGGTGAGCAGTTCTTC.

The chain combines TRBV2 with TRBJ1-1; D gene unclear. Germline loops: CDR1 SNHLY, CDR2 FYNNEI. The V end lost 7 bases, the J end lost 2 bases, and 11 bases lay between the germline ends. This CDR3 is built from 13 residues. The CDR3 DNA is TGTGCCAGCAATTCCGGGATCAACACTGAAGCTTTCTTT. This codes for CASNSGINTEAFF. Complete variable domain (other parts from reference TRBV2 and TRBJ1-1): EPEVTQTPSHQVTQMGQEVILRCVPISNHLYFYWYRQILGQKVEFLVSFYNNEISEKSEIFDDQFSVERPDGSNFTLKIRSTKLEDSAMYFCASNSGINTEAFFGQGTRLTVV.

The chain is built from TRBV18 and TRBJ1-2; D is possibly TRBD1 (6 bases). Germline CDR1 is KGHSH and CDR2 is LQKENI. V lost 2 bases and J 2 bases, leaving 12 bases between the germline ends. This CDR3 has 15 residues. CDR3 DNA: TGTGCCAGCTCACCAGGTTCCACAGGGAACTATGGCTACACCTTC. Translating it yields CASSPGSTGNYGYTF.

The chain couples TRBV7-6 to TRBJ2-7; 9 bases agree with TRBD1. Germline lookup yields CDR1 SGHVS and CDR2 FNYEAQ. The CDR3 sequence is 14 residues long. With V trimmed by 3 bases and J by 5 bases, 5 bases remained unmatched. The CDR3 DNA reads as TGTGCCAGCAGCTTCACCGGGACAGGGAACGAGCAGTACTTC. It codes for CASSFTGTGNEQYF.

The chain carries TRBV11-2 and TRBJ1-1; D is uncertain. From germline, CDR1 is SGHAT and CDR2 FQNNGV. The CDR3 consists of 11 residues. V was shortened by 2 bases and J by 7 bases, with 5 bases between the two germline ends. The CDR3 DNA is TGTGCCAGCAGCTTACAGGTTGAAGCTTTCTTT. Amino acids: CASSLQVEAFF.

V usage is TRBV19 and J usage is TRBJ2-1, with 11 bases matching TRBD2. Germline V gene data show CDR1 as LNHDA and CDR2 as SQIVND (reference sequence). The CDR3 totals 14 residues. V trimming: 5 bases; J trimming: 9 bases; junction bases outside the gene matches: 6. This chain's CDR3 is CASSGSGRAGEQFF. The CDR3 DNA reads TGTGCCAGTAGTGGTAGCGGGAGGGCGGGTGAGCAGTTCTTC. Filled out from reference TRBV19 and TRBJ2-1, the complete variable domain reads DGGITQSPKYLFRKEGQNVTLSCEQNLNHDAMYWYRQDPGQGLRLIYYSQIVNDFQKGDIAEGYSVSREKKESFPLTVTSAQKNPTAFYLCASSGSGRAGEQFFGPGTRLTVL.